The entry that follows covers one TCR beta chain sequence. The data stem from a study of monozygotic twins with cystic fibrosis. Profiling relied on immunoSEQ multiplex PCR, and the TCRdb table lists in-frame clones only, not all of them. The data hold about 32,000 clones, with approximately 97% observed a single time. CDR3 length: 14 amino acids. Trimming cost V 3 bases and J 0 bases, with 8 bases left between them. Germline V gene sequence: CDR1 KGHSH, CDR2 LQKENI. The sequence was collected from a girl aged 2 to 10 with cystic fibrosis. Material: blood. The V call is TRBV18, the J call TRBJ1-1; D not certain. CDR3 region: CASSPARVNTEAFF. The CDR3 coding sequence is TGTGCCAGCTCACCCGCTCGAGTGAACACTGAAGCTTTCTTT.